This T cell receptor (beta chain) was identified in a study of blood T cell repertoires in COVID-19. Study-level background: From T cells, B-cell-depleted T cells, or PBMCs came the material, which was cDNA or gDNA.

In the study's own analysis: Reference gene primer amplification gave nucleated cell count estimates. Measured with immunoSEQ multiplex PCR; TCRdb has only the in-frame clones, and not every one. V and J calls and clone size are copied from that table; D and trimming were computed from the DNA. The sample holds some 70,000 clones, roughly 84% seen once. The material sequenced was peripheral blood. This sequence was found in a man in his forties or fifties with active COVID-19.

The CDR3 here is CSGEQGMMNTEAFF. In DNA, the CDR3 is TGCAGCGGCGAACAGGGAATGATGAACACTGAAGCTTTCTTT. The chain uses TRBV29-1 and TRBJ1-1; TRBD1 might be the D (6 bases). This CDR3 comprises 14 residues. V was clipped by 7 bases and J by 0 bases, with 15 bases between them. CDR1 SQVTM and CDR2 ANQGSEA come from the germline V gene.